Below, one T cell receptor beta chain is given with its context. Its antigen remains unidentified. At least 3 on the Clinical Activity Score was recorded for ophthalmopathy patients, who also had NOSPECS grade at least 4 and duration under 3 months. Any patient presenting with uncontrolled infection, other autoimmune disease, pregnancy or lactation was left out. Used for diagnoses were clinical symptoms, serum thyroxine and TRAb, thyroid ultrasound and orbital computed tomography. These data come from a study of T cells in Graves' hyperthyroidism and ophthalmopathy. Study observations and caveats: Appearing also in blood were most of the thyroid clonotypes expanded above 0.001.

Amplified TCR beta CDR3 regions derived from RNA transcripts. Carried out on the TCR CDR3, a first-round RT-PCR used the HTBI primer set. TCRdb re-derived calls from the multiplex PCR reads in MiXCR, one entry per CDR3 protein. This table holds almost 35,000 distinct CDR3 sequences, around 52% found once. The sequence came from a woman aged 40 to 49 with Graves' ophthalmopathy. Sequenced: blood.

In DNA, the CDR3 is TGTGCCAGCAGCTTGTACGACAGGGGGGCGGATGAGCAGTACTTC. Its translation: CASSLYDRGADEQYF. The chain carries TRBV5-6 and TRBJ2-7; 9 positions match TRBD1. The CDR3 is 15 amino acids. CDR1 is SGHDT and CDR2 is YYEEEE in the germline V gene. V lost 1 base, J lost 7 bases, and 9 bases stayed unmatched.